This entry is about one T cell receptor beta chain. The antigen remains undetermined. The table came from immunoSEQ multiplex PCR; TCRdb's copy has only in-frame clones and leaves some out. This sample carries 85,000 to 100,000 clones, about 89% of them seen once, and the ten largest clones take about 4.6%. This CDR3 is built from 19 residues. Germline V gene lookup returns CDR1 KGHSH and CDR2 LQKENI. V dropped 2 bases and J dropped 0; count of bases not matched to a gene: 5. This sample was taken from a study of OX40 agonist ivuxolimab in advanced cancers. Regarding the study as a whole: Among the lowest peripheral clonal expansion occurred in 0.1-3.0 mg/kg partial responders.

This TCR came from an adult with an advanced solid tumor such as melanoma, head and neck, liver or kidney cancer. Sequencing used CD4+ or CD8+ T cells sorted from blood, obtained in a trial of the OX40 agonist ivuxolimab. The chain links TRBV18 to TRBJ2-3; 16 nucleotides match TRBD2. The CDR3 DNA reads TGTGCCAGCTCACCAGACCCGGGACTAGCGGGAGGGAGCACAGATACGCAGTATTTT. Its translation: CASSPDPGLAGGSTDTQYF.